This T cell receptor beta chain was recovered during a study of read filtering for tumor transcriptome and immune sequencing. Germline lookup yields CDR1 MNHEY and CDR2 SVGEGT. Trimming at V came to 6 bases and at J to 10 bases, leaving 13 bases not matched to a gene. This CDR3 is 15 amino acids long. This library used roughly 370 ng RNA and molecular barcoded adaptors spanning alpha/delta and beta/gamma chains. TCRdb itself ran the reads through MiXCR, one entry per CDR3 protein. This table holds about a thousand distinct CDR3 sequences, 76% found once. This receptor was identified in a donor at least 40 years old with multiple myeloma. This table probably holds off-target reads from a library built for another chain. Source material: a population of CD138-negative cells sorted from bone marrow. This chain links TRBV6-2 or TRBV6-3 with TRBJ2-1, with TRBD2 identical over 9 bases. The CDR3 region is CASRKETSGTREQFF. The CDR3 coding sequence is TGTGCCAGCAGGAAAGAGACTAGCGGAACTAGAGAGCAGTTCTTC.